The 25 T cell receptor beta chains below come from one sample, sequenced in a study of OX40 agonist ivuxolimab in advanced cancers. Method: immunoSEQ multiplex PCR; TCRdb's copy keeps in-frame clones and lacks some. The sample includes roughly 61,000 clones, around 93% seen only once; the top ten take roughly 21%. This specimen was CD4+ or CD8+ T cells sorted from blood, taken in a trial of the OX40 agonist ivuxolimab. The source is an adult with an advanced solid tumor such as melanoma, head and neck, liver or kidney cancer.

CDR3 DNA sequence: TGTGCCACCAGCAGAGAGTTAGCGGGGACTGGCACAGATACGCAGTATTTT. Encoded protein: CATSRELAGTGTDTQYF. The chain joins TRBV15 to TRBJ2-3; 8 nucleotides agree with TRBD2. The junction had 6 bases not matched to a gene; V was cut back by 0 bases and J by 1 base. The CDR3 spans 17 residues. Germline assignment: CDR1 LNHNV and CDR2 YYDKDF (reference sequence).

This rearrangement joins TRBV29-1 to TRBJ1-4; TRBD1 matches 8 bases. With V trimmed by 4 bases and J by 4 bases, 2 bases remained unmatched. CDR3 length equals 13 residues. Germline V gene lookup returns CDR1 SQVTM and CDR2 ANQGSEA. The CDR3: CSVGTGYNEKLFF. In DNA, the CDR3 is TGCAGCGTTGGGACAGGGTATAATGAAAAACTGTTTTTT.

The chain combines TRBV4-3 with TRBJ2-1; 11 bases map to TRBD2. J gave up 4 bases and V 4 bases, and 6 bases lay outside the gene matches. In germline, CDR1 is LGHNA, CDR2 YSLEER. The CDR3 loop spans 16 amino acids. The CDR3 region is CASSRILAGGYNEQFF. The CDR3 DNA follows: TGCGCCAGCAGCCGGATCCTAGCGGGAGGTTACAATGAGCAGTTCTTC.

A single count supports this clone. V gene TRBV10-3 combines with J gene TRBJ2-7, with 7 nucleotides matching TRBD1. The CDR3 runs to 12 residues. Germline assignment: CDR1 ENHRY and CDR2 SYGVKD. V shed 9 bases, J shed 3 bases, and the junction held 5 bases outside the gene matches. Here the CDR3 DNA reads TGTGCCATATCCGGGACAGACTACGAGCAGTACGTC. Translated, it gives CAISGTDYEQYV.

The chain is built from TRBV28 and TRBJ1-6, with 11 bases matching TRBD1. The V gene end was trimmed by 6 bases and the J gene end by 0 bases; junction bases not matched to a gene: 13. The CDR3 is 20 residues long. Germline CDR1 is MDHEN and CDR2 is SYDVKM. CDR3 nucleotide sequence: TGTGCCAGCAGCTATGGCCCGGGACAGGGGGAAAGCTCCTATAATTCACCCCTCCACTTT. This gives the protein CASSYGPGQGESSYNSPLHF.

This clone was counted a single time. The chain has TRBV7-6 and TRBJ2-3; D may match TRBD1 or TRBD2 (5 bases each). There are 16 residues in the CDR3. CDR1 is SGHVS and CDR2 is FNYEAQ in the germline V gene. The V gene lost 2 bases and the J gene lost 2 bases, with 14 bases spanning the gap. Written as DNA, the CDR3 is TGTGCCAGCAGCTTAAGTTCGGGACGACCCACAGATACGCAGTATTTT. It translates to CASSLSSGRPTDTQYF.

For the CDR3, the DNA is TGCGCCAGCAGCCAAGATGCTAGCGGGGGCCTCTCCTACAATGAGCAGTTCTTC. This codes for CASSQDASGGLSYNEQFF. V is TRBV4-3 and J is TRBJ2-1; 10 bases are shared with TRBD2. Germline V gives CDR1 LGHNA, CDR2 YSLEER. V shed 0 bases, J shed 0 bases, and the junction held 5 bases outside the gene matches. The CDR3 has 18 amino acids.

The CDR3 nucleotides read TGCGCCAGCAGCCAAGTGGAGGGATCACCCCTCCACTTT. It encodes CASSQVEGSPLHF. V gene TRBV4-1 combines with J gene TRBJ1-6; D is undetermined. Germline CDR1 is MGHRA and CDR2 is YSYEKL. The CDR3 runs to 13 residues. V lost 1 base and J 10 bases, leaving 8 bases between the germline ends.

The rearrangement links TRBV5-8 to TRBJ1-5; TRBD1 matches 8 bases. This CDR3 spans 16 amino acids. V shed 3 bases, J shed 6 bases, and the junction held 11 bases outside the gene matches. Germline CDR1 SGHTS, CDR2 YDEGEE. DNA for the CDR3: TGTGCCAGCAGCTATCCCGTCAGGGGGCCGGGTCAGCCCCAGCATTTT. It translates to CASSYPVRGPGQPQHF.

This clone was seen just once. This sequence joins TRBV5-4 and TRBJ2-7, with no clear D. V dropped 2 bases and J dropped 2 bases, with 2 bases sitting between them. The CDR3 is made up of 11 amino acids. Germline V lookup: CDR1 SGHNT, CDR2 YYREEE (reference sequence). CDR3 region: CASSFAYEQYV. The DNA of the CDR3 is TGTGCCAGCAGCTTTGCCTACGAGCAGTACGTC.

The genes are TRBV28 and TRBJ1-1; no clear D gene. The CDR3 extends over 13 amino acids. Trimming took 3 bases from V and 0 from J, leaving 5 bases between them. CDR1 and CDR2 (germline): MDHEN, SYDVKM. CDR3 region: CASSFRLNTEAFF. The CDR3 region has the DNA TGTGCCAGCAGTTTTCGGTTGAACACTGAAGCTTTCTTT.

V and J are TRBV6-6 and TRBJ1-3; no clear D gene. Germline loops: CDR1 MNHNY, CDR2 SVGAGI (reference sequence). This CDR3 is 13 amino acids long. The V and J ends lost 0 bases and 12 bases respectively, with 12 bases between them. CDR3 sequence reads: CASSYSGVDGIYF. DNA for the CDR3: TGTGCCAGCAGTTACTCGGGAGTAGATGGCATATATTTT.

The chain couples TRBV15 to TRBJ1-1; 8 bases are shared with TRBD1. Germline lookup yields CDR1 LNHNV and CDR2 YYDKDF (reference sequence). This CDR3 is 14 amino acids long. V shed 7 bases and J 8 bases; nucleotides not matched to a gene: 12. The DNA for the CDR3 is TGTGCCACCAAGCCCCGTACAGGGGGAATCGAAGCTTTCTTT. This translates into CATKPRTGGIEAFF.

The J gene is TRBJ1-2, the V gene TRBV4-1; possible D gene TRBD1, 6 bases. Trimming left V 5 bases short and J 6 bases short, with 16 bases between. CDR1 and CDR2 from the germline V gene are MGHRA and YSYEKL. This CDR3 spans 14 amino acids. CDR3 DNA sequence: TGCGCCAGCAGCGCCTTCCAGGGGTACGATGGCTACACCTTC. The encoded protein is CASSAFQGYDGYTF.

This chain uses TRBV4-2 with TRBJ2-1; D gene unclear. With 1 base removed from V and 10 bases from J, the gap between germline ends came to 5 bases. Germline V gives CDR1 LGHNA, CDR2 YNFKEQ. This CDR3 region has 11 residues. CDR3 region: CASSQVGEQFF. The DNA of the CDR3 is TGTGCCAGCAGCCAAGTGGGGGAGCAGTTCTTC.

This chain connects TRBV11-3 to TRBJ1-2, with 8 nucleotides matching TRBD1. Germline V gives CDR1 SGHNT, CDR2 YENEEA. V dropped 5 bases and J dropped 4; count of bases not matched to a gene: 3. The CDR3 totals 13 residues. The CDR3 region is CASSPDRGYGYTF. CDR3 nucleotides: TGTGCCAGCAGCCCAGACAGGGGCTATGGCTACACCTTC.

This chain links TRBV4-2 with TRBJ2-3; 7 nucleotides align to TRBD1. CDR1 is LGHNA and CDR2 is YNFKEQ in the germline V gene. The CDR3 is made up of 18 amino acids. Losses at the gene ends were 0 bases for V and 1 base for J; bases not matched to a gene: 10. For the CDR3, the DNA is TGTGCCAGCAGCCAAGAAGCTTTATCAGGGACAGGCACAGATACGCAGTATTTT. Translation: CASSQEALSGTGTDTQYF.

The rearrangement uses TRBV10-2 and TRBJ1-1; TRBD1 agrees at 9 bases. The CDR3 has 14 amino acids. Germline V gives CDR1 WSHSY, CDR2 SAAADI. The junction had 6 bases not matched to a gene; V was cut back by 3 bases and J by 7 bases. This CDR3 reads CASSDRGTGFEAFF. The CDR3 nucleotides are TGCGCCAGCAGTGACCGCGGGACAGGGTTTGAAGCTTTCTTT.

This clone was recorded once. The J gene is TRBJ2-1, the V gene TRBV6-6; no firm D call. Germline V lookup: CDR1 MNHNY, CDR2 SVGAGI (reference sequence). CDR3 size: 14 residues. Trimming stripped 1 base from V and 2 bases from J, with 6 bases between. The CDR3 is CASSYYQTYNEQFF. Here the CDR3 DNA reads TGTGCCAGCAGTTACTACCAGACCTACAATGAGCAGTTCTTC.

In its sample, this clone was seen once. The chain is built from TRBV6-1 and TRBJ2-3, with D perhaps matching TRBD2 (5 bases). The V end was cut by 5 bases, the J end by 7 bases, with 19 bases between. CDR1 is MNHNS, CDR2 SASEGT, per germline. The CDR3 length is 15 residues. CDR3 protein: CASSIEGGLVNTQYF. In DNA, the CDR3 is TGTGCCAGCAGTATCGAAGGCGGACTCGTTAATACGCAGTATTTT.

The chain has TRBV1 and TRBJ2-5; the D call TRBD2 from the table was never checked on the DNA. TRBV1 is noted as a pseudogene. This CDR3 contains 15 residues. CDR3 in DNA: TGCACCAGCAAGCTAGCCAGTAACTTCCAAGAGACCCAGTACTTC. It is translated as CTSKLASNFQETQYF.

V gene TRBV15 combines with J gene TRBJ1-6; weak D call: TRBD1 (5 bases). Trimming took off 0 bases at V and 10 bases at J, with 13 bases between the two ends. CDR1 and CDR2 from the germline V gene are LNHNV and YYDKDF (reference sequence). This CDR3 region has 15 residues. Here the CDR3 DNA reads TGTGCCACCAGCAGAGATCAGGGACTCTCATCACCCCTCCACTTT. Its translation: CATSRDQGLSSPLHF.

The V gene is TRBV27, the J gene TRBJ2-3; D not certain. Germline CDR1 reads MNHEY; CDR2 reads SMNVEV (reference sequence). The CDR3 has 17 amino acids. V shed 2 bases and J shed 3 bases, with 18 bases lying between them. The CDR3 DNA reads TGTGCCAGCAGTTTAGTTCTAGTGGGGTTGGGAACAGATACGCAGTATTTT. It codes for CASSLVLVGLGTDTQYF.

The V gene is TRBV6-5, the J gene TRBJ1-6; 9 bases are shared with TRBD1. The ends lost 6 bases at V and 5 bases at J; junction bases unmatched: 5. The CDR3 length is 15 residues. From germline, CDR1 is MNHEY and CDR2 SVGAGI. The CDR3 DNA reads TGTGCCAGCAGCTGGGACAGGGTTGATAATTCACCCCTCCACTTT. The encoded protein is CASSWDRVDNSPLHF.

The CDR3 DNA sequence: TGCAGCGTTGACGGACAAACCTCTGGGGCCAACGTCCTGACTTTC. The encoded protein is CSVDGQTSGANVLTF. This chain uses TRBV29-1 with TRBJ2-6; possibly TRBD1 for D (5 bases). Trimming pared 3 bases from V and 0 bases from J, leaving 9 bases between. From germline, CDR1 is SQVTM and CDR2 ANQGSEA. This CDR3 is built from 15 residues.